The rows below give T cell receptor beta chains drawn from one sample of a study of tumor-infiltrating lymphocytes in localized non-small cell lung cancer. The data were produced by immunoSEQ multiplex PCR, yet TCRdb's version contains in-frame clones alone and is incomplete. The table has 12,000 or so clones, 80% seen once; the top ten hold roughly 12%. Sequenced: lung tumor tissue. These TCRs come from a human donor with non-small cell lung cancer. CDR3s include the opening cysteine and the closing phenylalanine or tryptophan.

v_call | cdr3_aa
TRBV5-1 | CASSPGGASAGYTF
TRBV4-1 | CASRLRTGGTMNTEAFF
TRBV2 | CASSPTAGGANYGYTF
TRBV5-4 | CASSGTGIYGYTF
TRBV7-5 | CARSFGTGRQPQHF
TRBV9 | CASSQRDVGRGDTQYF
TRBV6-5 | CASSYRDRRRGYTF
TRBV6-5 | CASSYGGQQETQYF
TRBV10-3 | CAIQGRDSGYGYTF
TRBV19 | CASSIQGGGRRNTEAFF
TRBV4-1 | CASSQAGREDWEKLFF
TRBV2 | CASRRSLIKYQIGSCQPQHF
TRBV6-5 | CASSNSYGYTF
TRBV5-1 | CASSWGGTDDFGYTF
TRBV7-9 | CASSDGGIGREAGELFF
TRBV7-9 | CASSPGTGYEQYF
TRBV4-1 | CASSQDNRASGYTF
TRBV6-6 | CASTLQTATEAFF
TRBV5-6 | CASSFSGGVNGYTF
TRBV11-3 | CASSSRVSGNTIYF
TRBV30 | CAWSVQGGYTF
TRBV30 | CAWSSPRIWTGSPLHF
TRBV6-5 | CASNSRGTGVHEQYF
TRBV15 | CATSRDRDSYYGYTF
TRBV12-5 | CASGYIWGGGDEKLFF
TRBV7-2 | CASSFRAAADLNTEAFF
TRBV6-6 | CATQVGLGSGDSPLHF
TRBV7-9 | CASSPPGGPQPQHF
TRBV7-2 | CASSPLGAGYTF
TRBV5-1 | CASSLIPSGNTEAFF
TRBV25-1 | CASSAAQGAVGELFF
TRBV2 | CASSEAVTDLNYGYTF
TRBV28 | CASVSGGADEQFF
TRBV6-5 | CASRGSSYNSPLHF
TRBV29-1 | CSVSTGGNTEAFF
TRBV4-3 | CASSQDQTGIGAGQFF
TRBV4-1 | CASSPLARVEITDTQYF
TRBV10-1 | CASSPLNTEAFF
TRBV6-5 | CASRAGRAMGKLFF
TRBV2 | CASRIQGTGELFF
TRBV5-4 | CASSVDRSYTEAFF
TRBV5-1 | CASRVQGASYEQYF
TRBV5-4 | CASSLDRGLYNEQFF
TRBV27 | CASSGQGARQPQHF
TRBV9 | CASSYADAGGQETQYF
TRBV29-1 | CSGGSTPGETQYF
TRBV5-1 | CASSSQTSGGLADTQYF